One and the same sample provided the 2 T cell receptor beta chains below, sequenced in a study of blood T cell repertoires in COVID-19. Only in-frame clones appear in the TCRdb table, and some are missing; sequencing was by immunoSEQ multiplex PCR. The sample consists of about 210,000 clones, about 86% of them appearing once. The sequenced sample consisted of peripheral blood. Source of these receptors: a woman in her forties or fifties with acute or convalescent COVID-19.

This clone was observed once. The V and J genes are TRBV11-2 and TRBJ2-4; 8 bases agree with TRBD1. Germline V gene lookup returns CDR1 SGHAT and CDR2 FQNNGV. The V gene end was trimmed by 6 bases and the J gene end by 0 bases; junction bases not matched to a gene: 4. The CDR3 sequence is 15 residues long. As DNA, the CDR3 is TGTGCCAGCAGAAACAGGGGGTTAGCCAAAAACATTCAGTACTTC. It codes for CASRNRGLAKNIQYF. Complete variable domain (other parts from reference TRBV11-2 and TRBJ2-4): EAGVAQSPRYKIIEKRQSVAFWCNPISGHATLYWYQQILGQGPKLLIQFQNNGVVDDSQLPKDRFSAERLKGVDSTLKIQPAKLEDSAVYLCASRNRGLAKNIQYFGAGTRLSVL.

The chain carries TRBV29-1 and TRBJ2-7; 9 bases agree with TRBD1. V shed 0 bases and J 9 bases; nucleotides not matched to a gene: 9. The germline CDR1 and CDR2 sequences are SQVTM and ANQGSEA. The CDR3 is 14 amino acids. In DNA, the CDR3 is TGCAGCGTTGAAGACACAGGGGGCCCCAGCGGGCAGTACTTC. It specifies CSVEDTGGPSGQYF.